Shown below are 10 T cell receptor beta chains from a single sample sequenced in a study of long-term antiretroviral therapy in people with HIV (dated by TCRdb to between 2022 and 2023). The immunoSEQ hsTCRB v3.0 assay was used at survey level resolution to sequence the TRB variable region. The immuneACCESS repertoire file appears here via TCRdb, limited to in-frame rearrangements. These files lack a portion of the clones; in checked studies, under half of the deficit traces to unresolved V genes, and the cause of the others is not known. The sample table shows some 34,000 clones, and approximately 96% are seen once. Approximately 2.5% of the sample lies in the top ten. The specimen was unsorted PBMCs, collected roughly 6.4 years after starting antiretroviral therapy. The receptors come from a young man with HIV.

The gene calls are TRBV7-2 and TRBJ2-5; D is unresolved. This CDR3 has 12 amino acids. The V end lost 10 bases, the J end lost 4 bases, and 13 bases lay between the germline ends. CDR1 and CDR2 (germline): SGHTA, FQGNSA. In DNA, the CDR3 is TGTGCCACGTCACATTCAATAGAGACCCAGTACTTC. Residues: CATSHSIETQYF.

The chain combines TRBV6-1 with TRBJ2-7, with 7 bases matching TRBD2. V shed 4 bases, J shed 3 bases, and the junction held 6 bases outside the gene matches. Germline lookup yields CDR1 MNHNS and CDR2 SASEGT. This CDR3 spans 14 amino acids. CDR3 sequence (DNA): TGTGCCAGCAGTGCCCGGGGGGAGTACTACGAGCAGTACTTC. It is translated as CASSARGEYYEQYF.

This sequence joins TRBV25-1 and TRBJ1-1, with D perhaps TRBD1 (5 bases). Germline CDR1 is MGHDK and CDR2 is SYGVNS. This CDR3 is 14 amino acids long. Deletions cut 7 bases from V and 5 bases from J, with 17 bases between. The CDR3 sequence: CASTFDGGGTEAFF. Here the CDR3 DNA reads TGTGCCAGCACCTTCGACGGGGGGGGGACTGAAGCTTTCTTT.

The V gene is TRBV19, the J gene TRBJ1-1; D not resolved. Germline values: CDR1 LNHDA, CDR2 SQIVND (reference sequence). V shed 7 bases and J shed 4 bases, with 13 bases lying between them. The CDR3 is 13 residues long. Written as DNA, the CDR3 is TGTGCCAGTAACTTTCCTGGAGGCACTGAAGCTTTCTTT. Protein: CASNFPGGTEAFF.

V is TRBV28 and J is TRBJ1-3; the D is unclear. Trimming took 7 bases from V and 3 from J, leaving 16 bases between them. The CDR3 is 15 amino acids. Germline-derived CDR1 and CDR2 are MDHEN and SYDVKM. The CDR3 DNA follows: TGTGCCAGCACCTTCGTCGGGGTGGGTGGAAACACCATATATTTT. It yields the protein CASTFVGVGGNTIYF.

The chain carries TRBV4-1 and TRBJ2-7, with D maybe TRBD1 (5 bases). Germline CDR1 MGHRA, CDR2 YSYEKL. CDR3 size: 14 residues. With 1 base removed from V and 4 bases from J, the gap between germline ends came to 11 bases. The CDR3 reads CASSQGPTAYEQYF. The CDR3 bases are TGCGCCAGCAGCCAAGGCCCGACAGCTTACGAGCAGTACTTC.

This clone showed up just once. This chain uses TRBV19 with TRBJ2-5; D is ambiguous. V was trimmed by 0 bases and J by 5 bases, leaving 4 bases between them. Germline CDR1 is LNHDA and CDR2 is SQIVND (reference sequence). The CDR3 covers 12 residues. CDR3 in DNA: TGTGCCAGTAGTATAGATGGGGAGACCCAGTACTTC. Translating gives CASSIDGETQYF.

This chain uses TRBV6-5 with TRBJ1-5; unclear D gene. The CDR3 consists of 15 residues. Trimming removed 0 bases from V and 0 bases from J, with 6 bases in between. Germline V lookup: CDR1 MNHEY, CDR2 SVGAGI. The CDR3 DNA follows: TGTGCCAGCAGTTACTCCGAGAATAGCAATCAGCCCCAGCATTTT. As protein: CASSYSENSNQPQHF.

The chain recombines TRBV29-1 with TRBJ2-1; D might be TRBD1 or TRBD2, each matching 5 bases. Germline CDR1 is SQVTM and CDR2 is ANQGSEA. This CDR3 spans 13 amino acids. The V gene lost 6 bases and the J gene lost 7 bases, with 16 bases spanning the gap. CDR3 coding DNA: TGCAGCGTCGCCGGGACGCCGAGAAATGAGCAGTTCTTC. Translated, it gives CSVAGTPRNEQFF.

CDR3 nucleotide sequence: TGTGCCAGCAGTTCCCTCCTCAGCCCTTTAGGAAGAGGCTACACCTTC. Translating gives CASSSLLSPLGRGYTF. This sequence joins TRBV6-6 and TRBJ1-2, with no clear D. Germline V lookup: CDR1 MNHNY, CDR2 SVGAGI (reference sequence). V lost 4 bases to trimming and J lost 8 bases, with 23 bases between them. The CDR3 covers 16 residues.